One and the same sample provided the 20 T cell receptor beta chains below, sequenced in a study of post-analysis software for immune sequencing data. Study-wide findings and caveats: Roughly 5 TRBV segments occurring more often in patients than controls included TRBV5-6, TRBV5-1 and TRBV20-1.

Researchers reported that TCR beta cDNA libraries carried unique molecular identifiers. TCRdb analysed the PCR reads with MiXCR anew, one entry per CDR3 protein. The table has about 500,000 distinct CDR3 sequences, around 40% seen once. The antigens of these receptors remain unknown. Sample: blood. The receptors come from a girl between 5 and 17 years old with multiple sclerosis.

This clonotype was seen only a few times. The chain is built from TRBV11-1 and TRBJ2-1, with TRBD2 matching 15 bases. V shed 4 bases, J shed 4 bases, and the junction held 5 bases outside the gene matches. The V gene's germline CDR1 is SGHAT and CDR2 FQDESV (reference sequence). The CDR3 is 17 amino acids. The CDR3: CASSSRTSGRAYNEQFF. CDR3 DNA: TGTGCCAGCAGCTCCAGGACTAGCGGGAGGGCGTACAATGAGCAGTTCTTC. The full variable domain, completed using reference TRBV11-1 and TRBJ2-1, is EAEVAQSPRYKITEKSQAVAFWCDPISGHATLYWYRQILGQGPELLVQFQDESVVDDSQLPKDRFSAERLKGVDSTLKIQPAELGDSAMYLCASSSRTSGRAYNEQFFGPGTRLTVL.

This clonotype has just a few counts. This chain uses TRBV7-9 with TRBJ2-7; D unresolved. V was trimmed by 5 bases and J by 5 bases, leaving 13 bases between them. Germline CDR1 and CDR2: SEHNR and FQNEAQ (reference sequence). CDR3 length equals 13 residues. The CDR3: CASSGQRRHEQYF. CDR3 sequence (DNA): TGTGCCAGCAGCGGTCAGAGAAGGCACGAGCAGTACTTC.

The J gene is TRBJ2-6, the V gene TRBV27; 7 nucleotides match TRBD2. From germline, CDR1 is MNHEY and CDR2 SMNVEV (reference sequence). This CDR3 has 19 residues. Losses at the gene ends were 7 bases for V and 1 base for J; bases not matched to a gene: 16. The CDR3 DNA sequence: TGTGCCAGCACCAAGCTAGCGGATCAAAGGAGGTCTGGGGCCAACGTCCTGACTTTC. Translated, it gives CASTKLADQRRSGANVLTF.

The CDR3 DNA sequence: TGTGCCACCAGCAGAGATAGGGCTAGCGGGCCTGAGCAGTTCTTC. Translated: CATSRDRASGPEQFF. V and J are TRBV15 and TRBJ2-1; 8 bases fit TRBD2. Losses at the gene ends were 0 bases for V and 9 bases for J; bases not matched to a gene: 7. Germline V CDR1 and CDR2: LNHNV, YYDKDF (reference sequence). CDR3 length equals 15 residues.

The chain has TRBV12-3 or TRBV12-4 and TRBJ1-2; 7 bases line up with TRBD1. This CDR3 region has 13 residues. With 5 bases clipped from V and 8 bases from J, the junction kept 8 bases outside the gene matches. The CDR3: CASSTLRGTGYTF. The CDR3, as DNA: TGTGCCAGCAGTACACTCAGGGGGACCGGCTACACCTTC.

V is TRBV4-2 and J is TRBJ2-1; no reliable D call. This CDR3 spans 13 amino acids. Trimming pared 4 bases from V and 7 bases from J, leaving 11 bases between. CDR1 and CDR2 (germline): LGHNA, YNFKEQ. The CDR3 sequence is CASSLDPWNEQFF. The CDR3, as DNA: TGTGCCAGCAGCCTCGACCCGTGGAATGAGCAGTTCTTC.

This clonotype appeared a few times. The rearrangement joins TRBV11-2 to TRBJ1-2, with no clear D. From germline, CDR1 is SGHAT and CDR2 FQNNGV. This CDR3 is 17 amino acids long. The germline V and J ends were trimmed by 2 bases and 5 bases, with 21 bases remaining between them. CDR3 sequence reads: CASSLKSGALDLYGYTF. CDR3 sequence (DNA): TGTGCCAGCAGCTTAAAGAGTGGTGCCCTCGACCTATATGGCTACACCTTC.

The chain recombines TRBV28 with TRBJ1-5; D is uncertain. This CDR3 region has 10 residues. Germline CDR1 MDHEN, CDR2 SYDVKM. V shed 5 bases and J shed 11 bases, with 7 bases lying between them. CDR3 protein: CASSDLAQHF. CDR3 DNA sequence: TGTGCCAGCAGTGACCTGGCCCAGCATTTT.

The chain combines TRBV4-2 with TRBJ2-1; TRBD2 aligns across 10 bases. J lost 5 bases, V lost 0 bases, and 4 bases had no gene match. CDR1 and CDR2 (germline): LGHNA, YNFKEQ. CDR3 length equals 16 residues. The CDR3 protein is CASSQDTLAGDNEQFF. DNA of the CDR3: TGTGCCAGCAGCCAAGACACTCTAGCGGGGGACAATGAGCAGTTCTTC.

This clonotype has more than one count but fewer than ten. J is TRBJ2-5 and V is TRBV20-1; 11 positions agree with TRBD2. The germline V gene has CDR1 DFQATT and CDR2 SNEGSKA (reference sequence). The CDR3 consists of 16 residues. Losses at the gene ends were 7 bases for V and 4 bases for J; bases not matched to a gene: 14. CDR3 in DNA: TGCAGTGGGGGGCCCCTAGCGGGAGGAATTCTAGAGACCCAGTACTTC. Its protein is CSGGPLAGGILETQYF.

The CDR3 protein is CASSQDPIGQRTYEQYF. DNA for the CDR3: TGCGCCAGCAGCCAAGATCCTATAGGGCAGAGGACCTACGAGCAGTACTTC. J is TRBJ2-7 and V is TRBV4-3; D unresolved. Between the trimmed V and J ends, which lost 0 bases and 2 bases, there was a span of 17 bases. Germline V gene sequence: CDR1 LGHNA, CDR2 YSLEER. This CDR3 is 17 amino acids long.

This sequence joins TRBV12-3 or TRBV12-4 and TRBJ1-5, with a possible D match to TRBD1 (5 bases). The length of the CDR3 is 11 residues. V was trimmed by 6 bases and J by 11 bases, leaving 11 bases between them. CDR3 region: CASRNLQAQHF. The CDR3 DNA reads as TGTGCCAGCAGGAATTTACAGGCCCAGCATTTT.

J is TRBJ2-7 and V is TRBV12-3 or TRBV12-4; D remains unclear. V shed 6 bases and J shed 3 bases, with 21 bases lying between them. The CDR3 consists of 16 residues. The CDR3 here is CASSPPRTLSSYEQYF. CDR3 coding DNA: TGTGCCAGCAGCCCCCCCCGGACCCTTTCTAGCTACGAGCAGTACTTC.

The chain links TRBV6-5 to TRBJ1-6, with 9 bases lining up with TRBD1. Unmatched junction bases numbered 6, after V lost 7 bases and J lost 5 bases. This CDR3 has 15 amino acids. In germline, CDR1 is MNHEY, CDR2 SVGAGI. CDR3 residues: CASTTGGFNNSPLHF. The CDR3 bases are TGTGCCAGCACGACAGGGGGTTTTAATAATTCACCCCTCCACTTT.

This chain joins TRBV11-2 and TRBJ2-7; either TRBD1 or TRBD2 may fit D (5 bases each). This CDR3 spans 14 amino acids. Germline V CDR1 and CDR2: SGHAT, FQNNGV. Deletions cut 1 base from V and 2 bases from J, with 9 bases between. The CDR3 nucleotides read TGTGCCAGCAGCTTAGTTCGAGGGGCCTACGAGCAGTACTTC. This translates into CASSLVRGAYEQYF.

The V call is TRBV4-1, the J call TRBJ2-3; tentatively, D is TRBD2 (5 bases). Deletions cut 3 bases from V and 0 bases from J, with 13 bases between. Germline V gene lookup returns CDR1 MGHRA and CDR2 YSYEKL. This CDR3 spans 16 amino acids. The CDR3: CASSHGRTGSTDTQYF. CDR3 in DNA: TGCGCCAGCAGCCACGGTAGGACGGGGAGCACAGATACGCAGTATTTT.

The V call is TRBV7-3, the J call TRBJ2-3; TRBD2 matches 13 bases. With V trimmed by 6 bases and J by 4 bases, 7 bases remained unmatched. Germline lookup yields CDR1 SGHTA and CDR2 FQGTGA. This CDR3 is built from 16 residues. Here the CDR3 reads CASSRTSGSLADTQYF. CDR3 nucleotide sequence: TGTGCCAGCAGTAGGACTAGCGGGAGCTTGGCAGATACGCAGTATTTT. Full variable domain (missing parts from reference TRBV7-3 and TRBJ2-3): GAGVSQTPSNKVTEKGKYVELRCDPISGHTALYWYRQSLGQGPEFLIYFQGTGAADDSGLPNDRFFAVRPEGSVSTLKIQRTERGDSAVYLCASSRTSGSLADTQYFGPGTRLTVL.

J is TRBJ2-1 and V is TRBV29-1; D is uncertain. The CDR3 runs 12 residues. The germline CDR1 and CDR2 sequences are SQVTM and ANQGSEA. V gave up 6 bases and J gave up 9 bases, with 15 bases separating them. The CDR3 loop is CSVWEPKGEQFF. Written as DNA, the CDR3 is TGCAGCGTCTGGGAACCTAAAGGTGAGCAGTTCTTC.

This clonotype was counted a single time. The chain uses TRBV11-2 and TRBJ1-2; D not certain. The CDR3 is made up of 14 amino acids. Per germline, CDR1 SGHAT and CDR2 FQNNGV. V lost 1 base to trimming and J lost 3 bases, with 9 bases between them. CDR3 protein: CASSLGASDYGYTF. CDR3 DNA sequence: TGTGCCAGCAGCTTAGGAGCGTCAGACTATGGCTACACCTTC.

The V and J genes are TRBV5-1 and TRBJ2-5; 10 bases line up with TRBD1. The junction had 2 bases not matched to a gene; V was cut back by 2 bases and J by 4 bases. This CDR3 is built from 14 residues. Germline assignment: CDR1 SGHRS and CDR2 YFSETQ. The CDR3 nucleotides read TGCGCCAGCAGCTTCGGGGACAGGGGAGAGACCCAGTACTTC. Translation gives CASSFGDRGETQYF.